The 2 T cell receptor beta chains in this list originate from one sample, sequenced in a study of blood T cell repertoires in COVID-19. This table comes from immunoSEQ multiplex PCR, and its TCRdb copy is limited to in-frame clones, with some not included. The sample records 180,000 or so clones, 80% to 90% being singletons. Sequencing was done on a sample of peripheral blood. The receptors stem from a woman of 80 years or more with COVID-19, enrolled during active disease.

V usage is TRBV11-1 and J usage is TRBJ2-1, with 9 bases lining up with TRBD2. The ends lost 5 bases at V and 8 bases at J; junction bases unmatched: 10. CDR1 is SGHAT and CDR2 is FQDESV in the germline V gene (reference sequence). The CDR3 has 15 amino acids. CDR3 DNA: TGTGCCAGCAGCCCAGGGCTAGCGGGACACGATGAGCAGTTCTTC. It codes for CASSPGLAGHDEQFF.

The CDR3 reads CASSRLAAVTDTQYF. In DNA form, the CDR3 reads TGTGCCAGCAGCCGACTAGCGGCAGTCACAGATACGCAGTATTTT. The chain recombines TRBV6-2 or TRBV6-3 with TRBJ2-3; 9 positions agree with TRBD2. The germline CDR1 and CDR2 sequences are MNHEY and SVGEGT. This CDR3 region has 15 residues. V shed 6 bases, J shed 2 bases, and the junction held 6 bases outside the gene matches.